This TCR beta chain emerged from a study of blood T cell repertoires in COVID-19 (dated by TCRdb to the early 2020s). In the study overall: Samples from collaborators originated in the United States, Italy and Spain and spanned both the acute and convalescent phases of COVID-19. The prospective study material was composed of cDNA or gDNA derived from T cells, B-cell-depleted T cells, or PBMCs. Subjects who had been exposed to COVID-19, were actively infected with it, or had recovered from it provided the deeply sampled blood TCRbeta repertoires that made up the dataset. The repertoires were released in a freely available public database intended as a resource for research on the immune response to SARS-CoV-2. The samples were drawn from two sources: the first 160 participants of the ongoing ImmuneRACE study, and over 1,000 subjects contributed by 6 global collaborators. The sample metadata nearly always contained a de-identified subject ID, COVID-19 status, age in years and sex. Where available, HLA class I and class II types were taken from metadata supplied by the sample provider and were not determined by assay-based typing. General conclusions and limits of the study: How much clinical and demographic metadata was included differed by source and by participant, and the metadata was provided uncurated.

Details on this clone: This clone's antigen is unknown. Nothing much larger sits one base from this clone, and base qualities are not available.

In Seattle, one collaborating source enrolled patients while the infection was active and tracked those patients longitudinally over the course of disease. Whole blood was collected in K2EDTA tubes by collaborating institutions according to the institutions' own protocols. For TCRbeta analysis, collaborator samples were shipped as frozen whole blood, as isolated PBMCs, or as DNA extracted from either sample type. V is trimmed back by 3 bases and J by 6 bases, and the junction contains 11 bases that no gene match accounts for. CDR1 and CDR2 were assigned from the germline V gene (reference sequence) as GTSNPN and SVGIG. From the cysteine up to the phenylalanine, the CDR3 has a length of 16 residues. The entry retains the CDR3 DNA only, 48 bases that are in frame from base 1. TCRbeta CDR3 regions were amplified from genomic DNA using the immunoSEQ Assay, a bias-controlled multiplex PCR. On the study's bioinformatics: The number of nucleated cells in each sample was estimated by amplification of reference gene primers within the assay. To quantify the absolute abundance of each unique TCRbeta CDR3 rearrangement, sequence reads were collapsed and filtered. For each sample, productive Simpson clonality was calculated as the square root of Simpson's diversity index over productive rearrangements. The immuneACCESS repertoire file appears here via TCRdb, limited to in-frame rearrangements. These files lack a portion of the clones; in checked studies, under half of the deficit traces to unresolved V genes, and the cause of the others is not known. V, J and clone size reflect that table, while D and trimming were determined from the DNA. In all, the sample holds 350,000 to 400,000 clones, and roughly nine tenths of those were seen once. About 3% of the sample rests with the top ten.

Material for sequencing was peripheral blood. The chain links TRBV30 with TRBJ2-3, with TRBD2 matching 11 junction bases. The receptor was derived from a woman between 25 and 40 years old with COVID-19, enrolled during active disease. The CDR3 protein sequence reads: CAWRDASGRSGDTQYF. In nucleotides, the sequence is TGTGCCTGGAGGGACGCTAGCGGGAGGTCTGGGGATACGCAGTATTTT.